Shown below are 30 T cell receptor beta chains from a single sample sequenced in a study of T cell responses to AZD1222 COVID-19 vaccine. The data were produced by immunoSEQ multiplex PCR, yet TCRdb's version contains in-frame clones alone and is incomplete. The table lists about 120,000 clones, about nine tenths of them singletons. The specimen was peripheral blood, collected on day 0 of AZD1222 vaccination. These receptors were obtained from an adult in good health.

This chain joins TRBV27 and TRBJ1-6; D gene unclear. The CDR3 length is 15 residues. V was clipped by 6 bases and J by 9 bases, with 18 bases between them. Germline assignment: CDR1 MNHEY and CDR2 SMNVEV (reference sequence). The CDR3 loop reads CASSRKLDLTSPLHF. The CDR3 region has the DNA TGTGCCAGCAGCCGCAAGCTGGACCTAACTTCACCCCTCCACTTT.

The chain is built from TRBV3-1 (or the pseudogene TRBV3-2) and TRBJ1-4; 9 bases are shared with TRBD1. V was pared by 3 bases and J by 6 bases, with 5 bases of the junction left unmatched. The length of the CDR3 is 15 residues. Germline values: CDR1 LGHDT, CDR2 YNNKEL (reference sequence). The CDR3, as DNA: TGTGCCAGCAGCCAGACAGGGGGAGAATATGAAAAACTGTTTTTT. Amino acids: CASSQTGGEYEKLFF.

The rearrangement uses TRBV9 and TRBJ2-7; D is possibly TRBD2 (5 bases). V lost 4 bases and J lost 6, with 23 bases in between. The CDR3 runs to 16 residues. CDR1 SGDLS and CDR2 YYNGEE come from the germline V gene. The CDR3 protein is CASSPQPGRDRGEQYF. The CDR3 DNA follows: TGTGCCAGCAGCCCCCAACCGGGAAGGGATCGGGGCGAGCAGTACTTC.

The chain joins TRBV2 to TRBJ1-5; no definite D call. This CDR3 contains 13 residues. CDR1 is SNHLY, CDR2 FYNNEI, per germline. The ends were cut back, 4 bases at V and 4 bases at J, with 8 bases in the middle. The CDR3 region is CASSVVANQPQHF. In DNA form, the CDR3 reads TGTGCCAGCAGTGTGGTAGCTAATCAGCCCCAGCATTTT.

The V and J genes are TRBV10-3 and TRBJ1-2, with a weak D call TRBD1 (5 bases). Germline V CDR1 and CDR2: ENHRY, SYGVKD. CDR3 length equals 19 residues. V was cut by 1 base and J by 1 base, with 22 bases left in between. The DNA of the CDR3 is TGTGCCATCAGTGAGTTTTGGGCGGGGGAAGCCAACATTAACTATGGCTACACCTTC. Translating it yields CAISEFWAGEANINYGYTF.

The chain uses TRBV6-5 and TRBJ2-1, with TRBD2 matching 9 bases. Germline CDR1 and CDR2: MNHEY and SVGAGI. After removal of 8 bases from V and 5 bases from J, the junction contained 10 bases not matched to a gene. This CDR3 region has 15 residues. CDR3 residues: CASPEGLAGNNEQFF. The CDR3 DNA sequence: TGTGCCAGCCCCGAGGGCCTAGCGGGAAACAATGAGCAGTTCTTC.

This clone was counted once. The chain couples TRBV4-3 to TRBJ1-2; D gene unclear. V lost 0 bases to trimming and J lost 5 bases, with 7 bases between them. From germline, CDR1 is LGHNA and CDR2 YSLEER. This CDR3 region has 13 residues. The CDR3 loop reads CASSQDGLYGYTF. CDR3 nucleotides: TGCGCCAGCAGCCAAGATGGTTTGTATGGCTACACCTTC.

There are a few counts of this clone. The V call is TRBV29-1, the J call TRBJ2-7, with a tentative D call TRBD2 (5 bases). CDR1 is SQVTM, CDR2 ANQGSEA, per germline. The CDR3 has 15 amino acids. V gave up 8 bases and J gave up 1 base, with 21 bases separating them. For the CDR3, the DNA is TGCAGCCCATCGGTCCGAGGGTCCACTTCCTACGAGCAGTACTTC. Its translation is CSPSVRGSTSYEQYF.

V usage is TRBV5-4 and J usage is TRBJ1-1, with a tentative D call TRBD1 (5 bases). With 6 bases removed from V and 3 bases from J, the gap between germline ends came to 15 bases. The CDR3 runs 14 residues. From germline, CDR1 is SGHNT and CDR2 YYREEE (reference sequence). CDR3 loop: CASTAGTKDTEAFF. The CDR3 region has the DNA TGTGCCAGCACCGCCGGGACTAAGGACACTGAAGCTTTCTTT. The full variable domain, rest sourced from reference TRBV5-4 and TRBJ1-1, is ETGVTQSPTHLIKTRGQQVTLRCSSQSGHNTVSWYQQALGQGPQFIFQYYREEENGRGNFPPRFSGLQFPNYSSELNVNALELDDSALYLCASTAGTKDTEAFFGQGTRLTVV.

The chain recombines TRBV6-2 or TRBV6-3 with TRBJ1-3; D remains ambiguous. Germline-derived CDR1 and CDR2 are MNHEY and SVGEGT. Deletions cut 1 base from V and 0 bases from J, with 7 bases between. The CDR3 runs to 15 residues. CDR3 bases: TGTGCCAGCAGTTACTGGGCACCCTCTGGAAACACCATATATTTT. Amino acid sequence: CASSYWAPSGNTIYF.

The chain employs TRBV7-6 and TRBJ1-6; D is uncertain. The germline gives CDR1 SGHVS, CDR2 FNYEAQ. The CDR3 extends over 12 amino acids. Trimming removed 2 bases from V and 10 bases from J, with 6 bases in between. The CDR3 region has the DNA TGTGCCAGCAGCTTATACAACTCACCCCTCCACTTT. Amino acids: CASSLYNSPLHF.

The CDR3 spells CASSTQVNTEAFF. The CDR3 coding sequence is TGTGCCAGCTCGACGCAGGTGAACACTGAAGCTTTCTTT. The V call is TRBV11-2, the J call TRBJ1-1; D unresolved. V lost 8 bases, J lost 0 bases, and 10 bases lay in between. The CDR3 length is 13 residues. Germline values: CDR1 SGHAT, CDR2 FQNNGV.

V is TRBV20-1 and J is TRBJ2-2, with D unclear. The V gene lost 3 bases and the J gene lost 0 bases, with 2 bases spanning the gap. In germline, CDR1 is DFQATT, CDR2 SNEGSKA (reference sequence). The CDR3 runs 12 residues. In DNA form, the CDR3 reads TGCAGTGCTAGTACGAACACCGGGGAGCTGTTTTTT. Encoded protein: CSASTNTGELFF.

The rearrangement uses TRBV6-5 and TRBJ1-2; D remains ambiguous. V was cut by 5 bases and J by 7 bases, with 17 bases left in between. Germline V gene sequence: CDR1 MNHEY, CDR2 SVGAGI. The CDR3 has 14 residues. The CDR3 region has the DNA TGTGCCAGCAGTAAAACGGACCGCCGGGGTGGCTACACCTTC. Its protein is CASSKTDRRGGYTF.

This sequence joins TRBV18 and TRBJ2-3; 8 bases agree with TRBD2. The V gene's germline CDR1 is KGHSH and CDR2 LQKENI. CDR3 length equals 17 residues. V dropped 4 bases and J dropped 2; count of bases not matched to a gene: 11. CDR3 coding DNA: TGTGCCAGCTCACTTACGAGCAGCGGGGGCTCCACAGATACGCAGTATTTT. Protein product: CASSLTSSGGSTDTQYF.

This sequence joins TRBV4-2 and TRBJ1-5, with D perhaps matching TRBD1 (5 bases). Germline V gives CDR1 LGHNA, CDR2 YNFKEQ. V gave up 3 bases and J gave up 3 bases, with 12 bases separating them. This CDR3 spans 15 amino acids. CDR3 region: CASSHSGGLNQPQHF. CDR3 nucleotides: TGTGCCAGCAGCCATTCTGGGGGACTCAATCAGCCCCAGCATTTT.

The chain uses TRBV20-1 and TRBJ1-5; 10 bases fit TRBD1. Trimming cost V 3 bases and J 5 bases; bases outside gene matches: 4. The CDR3 is made up of 14 amino acids. The germline CDR1 and CDR2 sequences are DFQATT and SNEGSKA (reference sequence). The CDR3 here is CSASRTGGYQPQHF. Here the CDR3 DNA reads TGCAGTGCTAGTAGGACAGGGGGATATCAGCCCCAGCATTTT.

The chain uses TRBV4-3 and TRBJ2-2; D not certain. V was pared by 2 bases and J by 8 bases, with 12 bases between. Germline V gene lookup returns CDR1 LGHNA and CDR2 YSLEER. The CDR3 sequence is 14 residues long. CDR3 in amino acids: CASSQTRVLGELFF. The CDR3, as DNA: TGCGCCAGCAGCCAAACAAGGGTGTTGGGGGAGCTGTTTTTT.

The CDR3 spells CASSLTPSGNTIYF. DNA for the CDR3: TGTGCCAGCAGCTTGACCCCCTCTGGAAACACCATATATTTT. The V call is TRBV7-3, the J call TRBJ1-3; D not resolved. CDR3 size: 14 residues. CDR1 and CDR2 (germline): SGHTA, FQGTGA. Trimming shortened V by 3 bases and J by 0 bases, and 6 bases separated the two germline ends.

In this sample, this clone turned up a few times. The rearrangement uses TRBV24-1 and TRBJ1-3; D may be TRBD1 (5 bases). The V end lost 1 base, the J end lost 4 bases, and 10 bases lay between the germline ends. The CDR3 sequence is 15 residues long. CDR1 and CDR2 from the germline V gene are KGHDR and SFDVKD. Here the CDR3 reads CATSDFRGRGNTIYF. CDR3 nucleotides: TGTGCCACCAGTGATTTCCGGGGCCGAGGAAACACCATATATTTT.

The chain uses TRBV6-5 and TRBJ2-3; no reliable D call. Looked up from germline, CDR1 is MNHEY and CDR2 is SVGAGI. V dropped 6 bases and J dropped 1 base, with 11 bases sitting between them. The CDR3 loop spans 14 amino acids. CDR3 DNA: TGTGCCAGCAGCCAAAATGGGGGCACAGATACGCAGTATTTT. Translation gives CASSQNGGTDTQYF.

The chain joins TRBV5-6 to TRBJ2-3; 8 positions match TRBD1. Germline CDR1 and CDR2: SGHDT and YYEEEE. CDR3 length equals 12 residues. Trimming at V came to 4 bases and at J to 9 bases, leaving 4 bases not matched to a gene. The CDR3 DNA is TGTGCCAGCAGCCCAGGACAGGGAACGCAGTATTTT. Its protein product is CASSPGQGTQYF.

The rearrangement joins TRBV5-1 to TRBJ1-2; 10 bases line up with TRBD1. The CDR3 totals 14 residues. CDR1 and CDR2 (germline): SGHRS, YFSETQ. The ends lost 4 bases at V and 3 bases at J; junction bases unmatched: 3. This chain's CDR3 is CASSRTGGDYGYTF. In DNA, the CDR3 is TGCGCCAGCAGCCGGACAGGGGGTGACTATGGCTACACCTTC. The whole variable domain, filled in from reference TRBV5-1 and TRBJ1-2, reads KAGVTQTPRYLIKTRGQQVTLSCSPISGHRSVSWYQQTPGQGLQFLFEYFSETQRNKGNFPGRFSGRQFSNSRSEMNVSTLELGDSALYLCASSRTGGDYGYTFGSGTRLTVV.

The rearrangement links TRBV9 to TRBJ2-2; 8 nucleotides match TRBD1. The J segment lost 4 bases and the V segment lost 3 bases, leaving 5 bases of the junction unmatched. Germline V gene data show CDR1 as SGDLS and CDR2 as YYNGEE. The CDR3 has 15 residues. The CDR3 nucleotides read TGTGCCAGCAGCGGGGGACAGGAAGGCACCGGGGAGCTGTTTTTT. Encoded protein: CASSGGQEGTGELFF.

V and J are TRBV18 and TRBJ1-1; D possibly corresponds to TRBD1 (6 bases). Germline CDR1 KGHSH, CDR2 LQKENI. This CDR3 contains 14 residues. The V end was cut by 0 bases, the J end by 4 bases, with 9 bases between. This CDR3 reads CASSPPIGGTEAFF. DNA for the CDR3: TGTGCCAGCTCACCACCTATAGGGGGCACTGAAGCTTTCTTT.

J is TRBJ2-2 and V is TRBV5-5; D unclear. Looked up from germline, CDR1 is SGHKS and CDR2 is YYEKEE (reference sequence). The CDR3 is 16 residues long. The V end was cut by 5 bases, the J end by 2 bases, with 16 bases between. The CDR3 DNA sequence: TGTGCCAGCAGAACAAACCGAGACTCAAACACCGGGGAGCTGTTTTTT. It encodes CASRTNRDSNTGELFF.

The rearrangement joins TRBV7-3 to TRBJ1-1, with D hard to call. This CDR3 region has 12 residues. In germline, CDR1 is SGHTA, CDR2 FQGTGA. Trimming removed 3 bases at V and 3 bases at J, with 5 bases between. The CDR3 DNA follows: TGTGCCAGCAGCTTTGGGTACACTGAAGCTTTCTTT. Translating gives CASSFGYTEAFF.

This chain joins TRBV6-5 and TRBJ2-3, with D uncertain. This CDR3 is built from 13 residues. Trimming left V 8 bases short and J 2 bases short, with 11 bases between. Germline CDR1 reads MNHEY; CDR2 reads SVGAGI. CDR3 residues: CASLVSYTDTQYF. CDR3 in DNA: TGTGCCAGCTTAGTCTCCTACACAGATACGCAGTATTTT.

The chain uses TRBV24-1 and TRBJ2-2, with D maybe TRBD1 (5 bases). V dropped 3 bases and J dropped 4 bases, with 14 bases sitting between them. CDR1 and CDR2 (germline): KGHDR, SFDVKD. This CDR3 spans 16 amino acids. DNA for the CDR3: TGTGCCACCAGTGATAACCAGGGTAGGCCCACCGGGGAGCTGTTTTTT. Its translation: CATSDNQGRPTGELFF.

This chain uses TRBV7-9 with TRBJ2-7; possibly TRBD2 for D (6 bases). The CDR3 is 13 amino acids. V was cut by 8 bases and J by 2 bases, with 13 bases left in between. The germline V gene encodes CDR1 SEHNR and CDR2 FQNEAQ (reference sequence). In DNA, the CDR3 is TGTGCCAGCTACCGTAGCGGTACCTACGAGCAGTACTTC. It encodes CASYRSGTYEQYF.